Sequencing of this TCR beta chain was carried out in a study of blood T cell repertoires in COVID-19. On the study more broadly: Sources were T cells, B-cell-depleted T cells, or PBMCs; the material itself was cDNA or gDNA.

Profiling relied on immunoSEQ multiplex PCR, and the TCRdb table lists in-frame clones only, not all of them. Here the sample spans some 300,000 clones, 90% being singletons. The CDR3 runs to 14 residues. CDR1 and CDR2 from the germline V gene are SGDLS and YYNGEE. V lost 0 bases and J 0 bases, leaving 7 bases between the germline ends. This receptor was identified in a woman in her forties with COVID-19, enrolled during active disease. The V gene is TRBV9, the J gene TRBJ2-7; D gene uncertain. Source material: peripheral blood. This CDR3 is CASSVDWASYEQYF. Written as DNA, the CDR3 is TGTGCCAGCAGCGTAGACTGGGCCTCCTACGAGCAGTACTTC.